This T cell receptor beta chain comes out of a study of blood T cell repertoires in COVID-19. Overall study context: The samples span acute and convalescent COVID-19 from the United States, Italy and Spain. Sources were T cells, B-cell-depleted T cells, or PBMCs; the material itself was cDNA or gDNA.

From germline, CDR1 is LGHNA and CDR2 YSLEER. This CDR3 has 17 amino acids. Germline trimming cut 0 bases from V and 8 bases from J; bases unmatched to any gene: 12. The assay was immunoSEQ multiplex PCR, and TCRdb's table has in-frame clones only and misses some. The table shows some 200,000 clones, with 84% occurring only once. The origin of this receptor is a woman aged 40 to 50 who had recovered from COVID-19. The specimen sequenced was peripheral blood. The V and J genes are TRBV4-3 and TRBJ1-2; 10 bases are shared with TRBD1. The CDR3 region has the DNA TGCGCCAGCAGCCAAGATCCAGGGACAGGGGTCGTCTACGGCTACACCTTC. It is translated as CASSQDPGTGVVYGYTF.